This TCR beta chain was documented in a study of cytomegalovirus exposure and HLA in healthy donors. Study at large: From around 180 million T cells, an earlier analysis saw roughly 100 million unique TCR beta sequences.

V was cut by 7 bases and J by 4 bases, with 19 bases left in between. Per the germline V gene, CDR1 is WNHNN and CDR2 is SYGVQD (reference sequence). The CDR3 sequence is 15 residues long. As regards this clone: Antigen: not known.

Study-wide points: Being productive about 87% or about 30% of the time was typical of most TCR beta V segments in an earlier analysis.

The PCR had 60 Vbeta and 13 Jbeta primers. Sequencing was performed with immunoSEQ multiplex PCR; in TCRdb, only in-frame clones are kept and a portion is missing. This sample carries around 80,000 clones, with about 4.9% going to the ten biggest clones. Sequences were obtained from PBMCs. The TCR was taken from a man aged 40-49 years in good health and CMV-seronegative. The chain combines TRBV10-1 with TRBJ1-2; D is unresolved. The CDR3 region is CASTLEEGSGYGYTF. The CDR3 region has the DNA TGCGCCAGCACTCTAGAGGAAGGGAGCGGCTATGGCTACACCTTC.